Below, 27 T cell receptor beta chains from the same sample are listed, as sequenced in a study of beta chain features in type 1 diabetes. Sequenced material consisted of expressed TCRB transcripts (all of the isolated RNA was reverse transcribed). Here immunoSEQ multiplex PCR was the method, and the copy in TCRdb shows in-frame clones only, minus some. There are roughly 450,000 clones in the sample; about an eighth occur only once, and roughly 0.046% lies in the top ten. The source material was naive CD4+ T cells from blood. These TCRs come from a woman between 18 and 29 years old in good health.

The genes are TRBV4-3 and TRBJ2-1; TRBD2 agrees at 9 bases. Trimming took 3 bases from V and 0 from J; bases not matched to a gene: 6. There are 17 residues in the CDR3. Germline CDR1 LGHNA, CDR2 YSLEER. The CDR3 DNA sequence: TGCGCCAGCAGCCACAGACTTAGCGGGAGCTCCTACAATGAGCAGTTCTTC. This gives the protein CASSHRLSGSSYNEQFF.

This chain connects TRBV25-1 to TRBJ2-5, with D perhaps given as TRBD1 or TRBD2 (5 bases each). The V end lost 4 bases, the J end lost 4 bases, and 10 bases lay between the germline ends. Germline CDR1 and CDR2: MGHDK and SYGVNS. This CDR3 has 13 residues. The CDR3 bases are TGTGCCAGCAGTGCTGGGGGTTTAGAGACCCAGTACTTC. Amino acids: CASSAGGLETQYF.

This clone was seen a handful of times. The chain uses TRBV2 and TRBJ1-1; 9 positions match TRBD1. This CDR3 is built from 14 residues. V shed 6 bases, J shed 1 base, and the junction held 3 bases outside the gene matches. Germline CDR1 and CDR2: SNHLY and FYNNEI. The CDR3, as DNA: TGTGCCAGCAGCTGGGGACAGGGGAACACTGAAGCTTTCTTT. Translation: CASSWGQGNTEAFF.

This sequence joins TRBV5-4 and TRBJ1-5; D unclear. V gave up 3 bases and J gave up 6 bases, with 10 bases separating them. Germline V gene data show CDR1 as SGHNT and CDR2 as YYREEE (reference sequence). The CDR3 is 13 residues long. CDR3 nucleotides: TGTGCCAGCAGCTCAGACCCGGGTCAGCCCCAGCATTTT. Translation: CASSSDPGQPQHF. Variable domain in full (rest from reference TRBV5-4 and TRBJ1-5): ETGVTQSPTHLIKTRGQQVTLRCSSQSGHNTVSWYQQALGQGPQFIFQYYREEENGRGNFPPRFSGLQFPNYSSELNVNALELDDSALYLCASSSDPGQPQHFGDGTRLSIL.

This clone was seen only a few times. The chain uses TRBV4-2 and TRBJ1-1; no firm D call. Trimming cost V 0 bases and J 1 base, with 6 bases left between them. The CDR3 loop spans 14 amino acids. The germline V gene has CDR1 LGHNA and CDR2 YNFKEQ. CDR3 protein: CASSQEKGNTEAFF. DNA for the CDR3: TGTGCCAGCAGCCAAGAAAAAGGGAACACTGAAGCTTTCTTT.

The chain combines TRBV5-1 with TRBJ2-3, with 8 bases matching TRBD2. Per the germline V gene, CDR1 is SGHRS and CDR2 is YFSETQ. CDR3 length: 16 amino acids. The V segment lost 1 base and the J segment 0 bases; nucleotides outside the gene matches: 4. The CDR3 nucleotides read TGCGCCAGCAGCTTGAGGCAGCGGGGGAGCACAGATACGCAGTATTTT. This gives the protein CASSLRQRGSTDTQYF.

This clone was observed a handful of times. The chain employs TRBV29-1 and TRBJ1-1; 7 bases fit TRBD1. V dropped 4 bases and J dropped 0; count of bases not matched to a gene: 14. Germline CDR1 is SQVTM and CDR2 is ANQGSEA. The length of the CDR3 is 17 residues. The CDR3 reads CSVVRQGLTVMNTEAFF. The DNA for the CDR3 is TGCAGCGTTGTCCGACAGGGCTTGACTGTCATGAACACTGAAGCTTTCTTT.

This clone was seen a handful of times. The chain combines TRBV29-1 with TRBJ2-1, with TRBD2 as a possible D gene (5 bases). The CDR3 is 12 amino acids. The V gene's germline CDR1 is SQVTM and CDR2 ANQGSEA. Trimming shortened V by 5 bases and J by 4 bases, and 9 bases separated the two germline ends. The CDR3, as DNA: TGCAGCGTTTCTAGCCAGTACAATGAGCAGTTCTTC. It translates to CSVSSQYNEQFF.

V gene TRBV6-5 combines with J gene TRBJ2-3, with a weak D call TRBD1 (5 bases). Germline CDR1 is MNHEY and CDR2 is SVGAGI. V was pared by 0 bases and J by 0 bases, with 7 bases between. This CDR3 comprises 15 residues. The CDR3 bases are TGTGCCAGCAGTTACTCGACAGCTAGCACAGATACGCAGTATTTT. It is translated as CASSYSTASTDTQYF.

The chain carries TRBV5-6 and TRBJ2-7; D possibly corresponds to TRBD2 (6 bases). Germline-derived CDR1 and CDR2 are SGHDT and YYEEEE. This CDR3 region has 13 residues. CDR3 bases: TGTGGCTCCCAAGGCGGAGGGACCTACGAGCAGTACTTC. The encoded protein is CGSQGGGTYEQYF.

A few counts support this clone. The chain employs TRBV19 and TRBJ2-1; 12 nucleotides agree with TRBD2. The CDR3 covers 17 residues. CDR1 and CDR2 from the germline V gene are LNHDA and SQIVND (reference sequence). Trimming removed 1 base from V and 8 bases from J; junction bases left unmatched: 9. This CDR3 reads CASSIGLAGGPGDEQFF. DNA for the CDR3: TGTGCCAGTAGTATAGGGCTAGCGGGAGGGCCAGGGGATGAGCAGTTCTTC.

This clone turned up a few times. J is TRBJ2-1 and V is TRBV7-2; the D is unclear. The CDR3 extends over 11 amino acids. V was cut by 6 bases and J by 10 bases, with 10 bases left in between. Germline V gene data show CDR1 as SGHTA and CDR2 as FQGNSA. DNA for the CDR3: TGTGCCAGCAGTAAAAGTTGGGAGCAGTTCTTC. Amino acids: CASSKSWEQFF.

This clone was seen a few times. The same CDR3 can be traced to other DNA sequences in this sample. This chain joins TRBV19 and TRBJ2-3, with D possibly matching TRBD2 (5 bases). V dropped 3 bases and J dropped 4 bases, with 11 bases sitting between them. The germline V gene encodes CDR1 LNHDA and CDR2 SQIVND (reference sequence). The CDR3 has 14 residues. The CDR3 bases are TGTGCCAGTAGTATCGCGGGCGGGCCAGATACGCAGTATTTT. Its protein is CASSIAGGPDTQYF. Together with reference TRBV19 and TRBJ2-3, the CDR3 gives the full variable domain: DGGITQSPKYLFRKEGQNVTLSCEQNLNHDAMYWYRQDPGQGLRLIYYSQIVNDFQKGDIAEGYSVSREKKESFPLTVTSAQKNPTAFYLCASSIAGGPDTQYFGPGTRLTVL.

This clone was detected only a few times. This rearrangement joins TRBV28 to TRBJ1-2, with no clear D. Germline lookup yields CDR1 MDHEN and CDR2 SYDVKM. This CDR3 region has 14 residues. V lost 7 bases, J lost 2 bases, and 14 bases lay in between. The CDR3 here is CASTGSGKNYGYTF. CDR3 coding DNA: TGTGCCAGCACAGGCAGTGGGAAAAACTATGGCTACACCTTC.

This clone was counted between two and nine times. This chain connects TRBV29-1 to TRBJ1-1; D gene unclear. Per germline, CDR1 SQVTM and CDR2 ANQGSEA. The V end was cut by 7 bases, the J end by 0 bases, with 12 bases between. The CDR3 runs 13 residues. CDR3 nucleotides: TGCAGCGCCACCGGGCAGCTGAACACTGAAGCTTTCTTT. Amino acids: CSATGQLNTEAFF.

The chain uses TRBV5-4 and TRBJ2-3; D gene ambiguous. V was clipped by 1 base and J by 0 bases, with 6 bases between them. The germline CDR1 and CDR2 sequences are SGHNT and YYREEE (reference sequence). The CDR3 has 14 residues. The CDR3 bases are TGTGCCAGCAGCTTGAGGTCTAGCACAGATACGCAGTATTTT. As protein: CASSLRSSTDTQYF.

The sample holds a few counts of this clone. The rearrangement joins TRBV9 to TRBJ2-3; TRBD2 agrees at 10 bases. V shed 3 bases and J 1 base; nucleotides not matched to a gene: 5. Germline CDR1 SGDLS, CDR2 YYNGEE. CDR3 size: 16 residues. The DNA of the CDR3 is TGTGCCAGCAGCGCAGGAGGGACTAGCGGCACAGATACGCAGTATTTT. Amino acid sequence: CASSAGGTSGTDTQYF.

This clone was seen only a few times. The CDR3 protein is CASSDSRTGGISETF. The CDR3 DNA reads TGTGCCAGCAGTGATTCCCGGACAGGGGGAATTTCCGAGACCTTC. This chain connects TRBV25-1 to TRBJ1-2, with 10 positions matching TRBD1. From germline, CDR1 is MGHDK and CDR2 SYGVNS. CDR3 length equals 15 residues. The V and J ends lost 3 bases and 14 bases, in that order; junction bases with no gene match: 15.

This clone appeared a few times. The chain employs TRBV5-1 and TRBJ2-3; TRBD1 might be the D (5 bases). Per germline, CDR1 SGHRS and CDR2 YFSETQ. V lost 2 bases, J lost 3 bases, and 10 bases lay in between. This CDR3 region has 14 residues. The CDR3 DNA sequence: TGCGCCAGCAGCTTCCAGGGTCGGACAGATACGCAGTATTTT. Translating gives CASSFQGRTDTQYF.

The V and J genes are TRBV9 and TRBJ1-1; D gene uncertain. There are 14 residues in the CDR3. The germline V gene has CDR1 SGDLS and CDR2 YYNGEE. The V end lost 0 bases, the J end lost 3 bases, and 9 bases lay between the germline ends. CDR3 DNA: TGTGCCAGCAGCGTAGCTAGCATATACACTGAAGCTTTCTTT. It codes for CASSVASIYTEAFF.

This chain uses TRBV5-6 with TRBJ2-1, with 9 positions matching TRBD1. Germline CDR1 and CDR2: SGHDT and YYEEEE. This CDR3 comprises 16 residues. With 4 bases clipped from V and 5 bases from J, the junction kept 10 bases outside the gene matches. The CDR3, as DNA: TGTGCCAGCAGCATATACTTAAGGGACAGGGACAATGAGCAGTTCTTC. Translated: CASSIYLRDRDNEQFF.

This clone was seen a few times. The rearrangement uses TRBV25-1 and TRBJ2-7; 10 bases are a match to TRBD1. The length of the CDR3 is 18 residues. CDR1 and CDR2 (germline): MGHDK, SYGVNS. Trimming at V came to 2 bases and at J to 2 bases, leaving 12 bases not matched to a gene. The CDR3 protein is CASSENPGDRGRPYEQYF. CDR3 sequence (DNA): TGTGCCAGCAGTGAAAACCCTGGTGACAGGGGGCGCCCCTACGAGCAGTACTTC.

This chain connects TRBV19 to TRBJ2-6; D unresolved. Germline CDR1 LNHDA, CDR2 SQIVND (reference sequence). This CDR3 spans 15 amino acids. V lost 4 bases to trimming and J lost 0 bases, with 7 bases between them. The CDR3 loop is CASSTISSGANVLTF. The CDR3 region has the DNA TGTGCCAGTAGTACGATAAGCTCTGGGGCCAACGTCCTGACTTTC.

In this sample, this clone turned up a few times. Different DNA sequences within this sample yield the same CDR3. The V and J genes are TRBV19 and TRBJ2-7, with 10 bases lining up with TRBD1. Looked up from germline, CDR1 is LNHDA and CDR2 is SQIVND (reference sequence). This CDR3 is built from 15 residues. With 5 bases clipped from V and 0 bases from J, the junction kept 4 bases outside the gene matches. The CDR3 sequence is CASSARDRGSYEQYF. CDR3 DNA sequence: TGTGCCAGTAGTGCCCGGGACAGGGGCTCCTACGAGCAGTACTTC.

This clone came up a few times. V gene TRBV29-1 combines with J gene TRBJ2-1, with D hard to call. CDR1 and CDR2 from the germline V gene are SQVTM and ANQGSEA. The CDR3 consists of 13 residues. The V end was cut by 7 bases, the J end by 6 bases, with 16 bases between. This chain's CDR3 is CSARRDSINEQFF. CDR3 in DNA: TGCAGCGCTAGAAGGGATAGCATCAATGAGCAGTTCTTC.

This clone was seen only a few times. The V and J genes are TRBV15 and TRBJ1-2; a possible D gene is TRBD1 (5 bases). V was shortened by 5 bases and J by 2 bases, with 9 bases between the two germline ends. The length of the CDR3 is 13 residues. Germline CDR1 LNHNV, CDR2 YYDKDF (reference sequence). DNA for the CDR3: TGTGCCACCAGCGGGGGACGGAACTATGGCTACACCTTC. It encodes CATSGGRNYGYTF.

Notes on this clone: The sample has other DNA sequences that encode this CDR3 too. The chain couples TRBV18 to TRBJ2-7, with TRBD1 identical over 7 bases. Germline V gene lookup returns CDR1 KGHSH and CDR2 LQKENI. The V segment lost 2 bases and the J segment 2 bases; nucleotides outside the gene matches: 3. This CDR3 region has 14 residues. This CDR3 reads CASSPGTAAYEQYV. CDR3 nucleotide sequence: TGTGCCAGCTCACCAGGGACAGCAGCCTACGAGCAGTACGTC.